The rows below give T cell receptor beta chains drawn from one sample of a study of blood T cell repertoires in COVID-19. The protocol was immunoSEQ multiplex PCR, while the TCRdb copy is restricted to in-frame clones and leaves out a portion. The data hold around 300,000 clones, with approximately 86% observed a single time. The sample was peripheral blood. The receptors come from a man aged 18 to 29 with active or convalescent COVID-19. CDR3s include the opening cysteine and the closing phenylalanine or tryptophan.

CDR3: CASSVGLVNYEQYF
V: TRBV9
length: 14

CDR3: CASSQVVAGGQEQFF
V: TRBV4-1
length: 15

CDR3: CASSYGPAGGSGELFF
V: TRBV6-2/TRBV6-3
length: 16

CDR3: CASSQVGLTNGYTF
V: TRBV4-1
length: 14

CDR3: CASSYGGSNQPQHF
V: TRBV6-6
length: 14

CDR3: CASSEGSGGAREQYF
V: TRBV6-1
length: 15

CDR3: CATSDSRQETQYF
V: TRBV24-1
length: 13

CDR3: CASSSLRHSPLHF
V: TRBV27
length: 13

CDR3: CASSLNPGPPEQYF
V: TRBV7-9
length: 14

CDR3: CASSVVGTGGSGELFF
V: TRBV9
length: 16

CDR3: CASLRPGTGAGEQYF
V: TRBV28
length: 15

CDR3: CASSLGLAEGDTQYF
V: TRBV4-2
length: 15

CDR3: CASSPGAPNSGANVLTF
V: TRBV18
length: 17

CDR3: CASSYFPGTGGIGELFF
V: TRBV3-1/TRBV3-2
length: 17

CDR3: CASSVGGEPNQPQHF
V: TRBV9
length: 15

CDR3: CASSQERYGDEQYF
V: TRBV4-2
length: 14

CDR3: CASSVRSYNSPLHF
V: TRBV27
length: 14

CDR3: CASHPGVSATDTQYF
V: TRBV7-6
length: 15

CDR3: CASSYGGPRGNQPQHF
V: TRBV6-6
length: 16

CDR3: CASSLSVSGSSYNEQFF
V: TRBV7-8
length: 17

CDR3: CASRTGGIYEQYF
V: TRBV12-3/TRBV12-4
length: 13

CDR3: CASSLGTANQPQHF
V: TRBV28
length: 14

CDR3: CASSLFGQGDIRETQYF
V: TRBV11-2
length: 17

CDR3: CASSKPGQGAAEAFF
V: TRBV19
length: 15

CDR3: CASSIGTGNSYEQYF
V: TRBV19
length: 15

CDR3: CASSSDASLTQPQHF
V: TRBV7-9
length: 15

CDR3: CASSHPGDQPQHF
V: TRBV3-1/TRBV3-2
length: 13

CDR3: CASSLRDNGELFF
V: TRBV11-2
length: 13

CDR3: CASSLAVASDEQFF
V: TRBV5-1
length: 14